The entry below gives a single T cell receptor (beta chain) sequence along with its context. The antigen remains undetermined. CDR3 length: 13 residues. The V gene lost 2 bases and the J gene lost 2 bases, with 9 bases spanning the gap. CDR1 is GTSNPN and CDR2 is SVGIG in the germline V gene (reference sequence). Time point reported: persistent/refractory GD, antithyroid drugs over 5 years with positive TRAb. From PBMCs, RNA was extracted and then used to make the TCR library. American Thyroid Association guidelines defined how Graves' disease was diagnosed. For TCR beta, libraries came from iRepertoire HTBI primers and Arm-PCR of CDR3 regions. TCRdb itself ran the multiplex PCR reads through MiXCR, one entry per CDR3 protein. Altogether 390,000 or so distinct CDR3 sequences are present, less than 30% being singletons, with the ten largest covering about 29%. This record comes from a study of regulatory T cells in long-lasting Graves disease. Findings of the study overall: Persistent disease favored TRBV28, TRBJ1-2 and TRBJ2-5.

This TCR was sampled from a woman aged 40 to 50 with Graves disease. The V call is TRBV30, the J call TRBJ1-1; D is unresolved. This sample comprised peripheral blood mononuclear cells (PBMCs), obtained when the disease was refractory, from a patient treated with antithyroid drugs. The CDR3 is CAWSRRINTEAFF. In DNA form, the CDR3 reads TGTGCCTGGAGTCGGCGGATAAACACTGAAGCTTTCTTT.